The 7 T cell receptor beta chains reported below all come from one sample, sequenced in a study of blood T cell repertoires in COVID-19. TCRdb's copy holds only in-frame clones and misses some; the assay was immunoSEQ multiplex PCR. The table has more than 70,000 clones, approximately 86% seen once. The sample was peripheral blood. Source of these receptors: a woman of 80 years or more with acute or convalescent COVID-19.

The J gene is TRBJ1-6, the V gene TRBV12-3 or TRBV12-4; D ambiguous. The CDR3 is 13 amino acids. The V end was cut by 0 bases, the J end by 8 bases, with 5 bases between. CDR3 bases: TGTGCCAGCAGTTTAGCGCGTGATTCACCCCTCCACTTT. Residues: CASSLARDSPLHF.

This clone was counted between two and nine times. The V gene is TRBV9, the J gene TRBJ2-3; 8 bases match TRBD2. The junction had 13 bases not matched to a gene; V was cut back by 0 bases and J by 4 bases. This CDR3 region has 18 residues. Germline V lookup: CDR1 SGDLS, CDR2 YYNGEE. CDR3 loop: CASSVAYSGGRGADTQYF. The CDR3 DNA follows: TGTGCCAGCAGCGTAGCATATTCGGGAGGGAGAGGGGCAGATACGCAGTATTTT.

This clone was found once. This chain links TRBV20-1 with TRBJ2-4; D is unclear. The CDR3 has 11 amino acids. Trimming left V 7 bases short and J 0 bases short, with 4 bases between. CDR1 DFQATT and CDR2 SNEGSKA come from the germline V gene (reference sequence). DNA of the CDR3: TGCAGTGTACTAGCCAAAAACATTCAGTACTTC. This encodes CSVLAKNIQYF.

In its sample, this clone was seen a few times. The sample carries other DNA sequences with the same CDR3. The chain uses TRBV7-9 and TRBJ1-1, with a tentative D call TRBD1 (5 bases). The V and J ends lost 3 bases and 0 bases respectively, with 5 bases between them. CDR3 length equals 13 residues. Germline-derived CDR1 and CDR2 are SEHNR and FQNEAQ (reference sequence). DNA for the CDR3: TGTGCCAGCAGCTTGGACATGAACACTGAAGCTTTCTTT. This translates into CASSLDMNTEAFF.

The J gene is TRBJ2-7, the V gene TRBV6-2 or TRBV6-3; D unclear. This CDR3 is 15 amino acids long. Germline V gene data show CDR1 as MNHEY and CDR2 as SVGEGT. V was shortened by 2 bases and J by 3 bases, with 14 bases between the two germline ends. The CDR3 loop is CASSYIRSSRYEQYF. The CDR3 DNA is TGTGCCAGCAGTTACATAAGGAGCTCCCGCTACGAGCAGTACTTC.

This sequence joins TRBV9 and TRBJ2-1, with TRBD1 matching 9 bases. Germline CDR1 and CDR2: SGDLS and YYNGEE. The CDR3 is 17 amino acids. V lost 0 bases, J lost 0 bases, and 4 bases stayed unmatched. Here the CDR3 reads CASSVGQGVSSYNEQFF. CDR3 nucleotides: TGTGCCAGCAGCGTAGGACAGGGGGTAAGCTCCTACAATGAGCAGTTCTTC.

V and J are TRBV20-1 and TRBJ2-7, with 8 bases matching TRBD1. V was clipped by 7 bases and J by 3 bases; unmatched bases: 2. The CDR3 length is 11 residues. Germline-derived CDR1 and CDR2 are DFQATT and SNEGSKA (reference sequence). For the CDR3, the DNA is TGCAGTGTTGGACAGGGCTACGAGCAGTACTTC. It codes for CSVGQGYEQYF.